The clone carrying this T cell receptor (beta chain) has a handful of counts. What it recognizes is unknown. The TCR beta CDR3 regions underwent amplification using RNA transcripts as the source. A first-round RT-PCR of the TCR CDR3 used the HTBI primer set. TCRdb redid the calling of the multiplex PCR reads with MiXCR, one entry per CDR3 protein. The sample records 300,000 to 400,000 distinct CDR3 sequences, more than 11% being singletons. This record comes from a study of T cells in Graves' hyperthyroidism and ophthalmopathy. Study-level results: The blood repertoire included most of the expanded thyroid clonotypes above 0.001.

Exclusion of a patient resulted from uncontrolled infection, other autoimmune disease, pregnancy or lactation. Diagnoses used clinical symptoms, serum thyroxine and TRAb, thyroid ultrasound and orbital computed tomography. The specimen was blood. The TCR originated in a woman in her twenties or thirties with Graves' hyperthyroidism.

In DNA form, the CDR3 reads TGTGCCTGGAACCCAGGAGATCAAGAGACCCAGTACTTC. Its translation: CAWNPGDQETQYF. The rearrangement links TRBV30 to TRBJ2-5; D gene ambiguous. The CDR3 runs 13 residues. Trimming took 4 bases from V and 2 from J, leaving 11 bases between them. The germline V gene has CDR1 GTSNPN and CDR2 SVGIG (reference sequence).